The T cell receptor (beta chain) under discussion was sequenced for a study of regulatory T cells in long-lasting Graves disease. Study at large: Graves' patients (newly diagnosed) had been on antithyroid drugs under 3 months.

Germline CDR1 and CDR2: LNHNV and YYDKDF (reference sequence). The CDR3 totals 13 residues. Researchers made TCR beta libraries by using iRepertoire HTBI primers and running Arm-PCR on CDR3 regions. Each CDR3 protein gets one entry after TCRdb re-called the multiplex PCR reads with MiXCR. The top ten hold approximately 15% of the sample, which has under 300,000 distinct CDR3 sequences, just over 20% seen once. With respect to this clonotype: Given a much more abundant clone one base away, this may be a read error.

The time point denotes: newly diagnosed GD, antithyroid drugs for less than 3 months. The TCR library was prepared using RNA isolated from PBMCs. The clonotype comes from a female donor with Graves disease. The rearrangement links TRBV15 to TRBJ2-2; 8 bases are a match to TRBD1. Source: peripheral blood mononuclear cells (PBMCs), taken at new diagnosis, from a patient treated with antithyroid drugs. As DNA, the CDR3 is TGTGCCACCAGCGACAGGGGTGCAGGGGGGCTGTTTTTT. It codes for CATSDRGAGGLFF.